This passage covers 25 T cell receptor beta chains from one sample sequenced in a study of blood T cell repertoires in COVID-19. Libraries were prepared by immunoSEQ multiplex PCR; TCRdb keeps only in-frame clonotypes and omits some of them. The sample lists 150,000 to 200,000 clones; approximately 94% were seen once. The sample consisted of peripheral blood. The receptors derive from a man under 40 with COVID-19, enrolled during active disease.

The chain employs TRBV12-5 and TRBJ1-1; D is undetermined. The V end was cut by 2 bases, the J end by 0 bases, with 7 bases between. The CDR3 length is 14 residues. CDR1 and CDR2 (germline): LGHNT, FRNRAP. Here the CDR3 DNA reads TGTGCTAGTGGTTTGACAGCAATGAACACTGAAGCTTTCTTT. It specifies CASGLTAMNTEAFF.

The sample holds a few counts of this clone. CDR3 nucleotides: TGTGCCAGCAGCCCCCGGGACTCTGTGACAGAGACCCAGTACTTC. Translating it yields CASSPRDSVTETQYF. J is TRBJ2-5 and V is TRBV4-2, with D perhaps matching TRBD2 (6 bases). CDR1 is LGHNA, CDR2 YNFKEQ, per germline. CDR3 length equals 15 residues. V lost 4 bases, J lost 4 bases, and 16 bases lay in between.

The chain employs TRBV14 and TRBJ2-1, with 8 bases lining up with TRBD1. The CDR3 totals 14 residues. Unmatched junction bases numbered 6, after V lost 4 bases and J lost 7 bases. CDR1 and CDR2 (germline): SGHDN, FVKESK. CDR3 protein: CASSRQTGANEQFF. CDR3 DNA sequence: TGTGCCAGCAGCCGCCAGACAGGGGCAAATGAGCAGTTCTTC.

The CDR3 bases are TGTGCCAGCAGTTACTCACAGAACTATGGCTACACCTTC. It yields the protein CASSYSQNYGYTF. The chain employs TRBV6-5 and TRBJ1-2, with no clear D. Germline V gives CDR1 MNHEY, CDR2 SVGAGI. This CDR3 spans 13 amino acids. V shed 0 bases and J shed 2 bases, with 4 bases lying between them.

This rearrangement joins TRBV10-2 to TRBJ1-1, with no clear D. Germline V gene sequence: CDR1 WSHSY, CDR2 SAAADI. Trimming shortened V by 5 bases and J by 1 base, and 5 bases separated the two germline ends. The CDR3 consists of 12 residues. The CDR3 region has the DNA TGCGCCAGCAGTTTAGAGAACACTGAAGCTTTCTTT. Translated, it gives CASSLENTEAFF.

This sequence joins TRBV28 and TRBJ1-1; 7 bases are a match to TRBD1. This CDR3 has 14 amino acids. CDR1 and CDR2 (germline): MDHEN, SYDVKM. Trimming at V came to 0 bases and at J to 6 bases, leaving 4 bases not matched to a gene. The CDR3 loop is CASSLWTGPPEAFF. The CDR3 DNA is TGTGCCAGCAGTTTATGGACAGGGCCACCTGAAGCTTTCTTT.

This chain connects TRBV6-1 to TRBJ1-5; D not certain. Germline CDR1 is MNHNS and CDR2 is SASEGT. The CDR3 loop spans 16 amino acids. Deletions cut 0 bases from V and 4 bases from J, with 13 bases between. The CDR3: CASSEALRQANQPQHF. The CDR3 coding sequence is TGTGCCAGCAGTGAAGCGCTTCGTCAGGCTAATCAGCCCCAGCATTTT.

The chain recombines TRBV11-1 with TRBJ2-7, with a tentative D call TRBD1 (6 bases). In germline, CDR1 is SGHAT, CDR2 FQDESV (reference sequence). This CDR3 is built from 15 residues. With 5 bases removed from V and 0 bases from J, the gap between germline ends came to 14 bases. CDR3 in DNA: TGTGCCAGCAGCATGCCTTGGGGGCACTCCTACGAGCAGTACTTC. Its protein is CASSMPWGHSYEQYF.

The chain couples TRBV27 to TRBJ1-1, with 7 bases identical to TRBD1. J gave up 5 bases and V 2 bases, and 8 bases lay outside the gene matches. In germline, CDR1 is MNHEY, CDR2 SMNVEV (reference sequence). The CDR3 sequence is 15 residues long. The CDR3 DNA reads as TGTGCCAGCAGTTTACGTTACAGGGGTTGGACTGAAGCTTTCTTT. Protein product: CASSLRYRGWTEAFF.

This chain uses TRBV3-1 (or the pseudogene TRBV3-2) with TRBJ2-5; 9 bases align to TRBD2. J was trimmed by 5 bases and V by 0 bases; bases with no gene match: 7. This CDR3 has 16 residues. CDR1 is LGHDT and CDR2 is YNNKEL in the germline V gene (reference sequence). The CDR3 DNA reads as TGTGCCAGCAGCCAAGATGCGCGGGGGGGTCGGGAGACCCAGTACTTC. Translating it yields CASSQDARGGRETQYF.

CDR3 protein: CASSFSPTVNTEAFF. The DNA of the CDR3 is TGTGCCAGCAGCTTCAGCCCCACAGTCAACACTGAAGCTTTCTTT. The chain joins TRBV7-9 to TRBJ1-1, with D hard to call. The germline V gene has CDR1 SEHNR and CDR2 FQNEAQ (reference sequence). The CDR3 covers 15 residues. V lost 3 bases and J lost 2, with 13 bases in between.

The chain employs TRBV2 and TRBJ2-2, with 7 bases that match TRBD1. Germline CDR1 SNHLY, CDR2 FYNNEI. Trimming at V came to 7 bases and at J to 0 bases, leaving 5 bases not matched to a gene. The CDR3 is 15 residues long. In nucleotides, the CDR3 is TGTGCCAGCACTTCCGGGACAGCGAACACCGGGGAGCTGTTTTTT. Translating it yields CASTSGTANTGELFF.

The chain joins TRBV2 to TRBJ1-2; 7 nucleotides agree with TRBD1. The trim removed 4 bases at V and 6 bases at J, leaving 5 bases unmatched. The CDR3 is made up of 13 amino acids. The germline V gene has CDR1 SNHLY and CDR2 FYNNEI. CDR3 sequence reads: CASSAGQLDGYTF. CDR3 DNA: TGTGCCAGCAGTGCGGGACAGCTCGATGGCTACACCTTC. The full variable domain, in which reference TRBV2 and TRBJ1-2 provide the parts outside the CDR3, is EPEVTQTPSHQVTQMGQEVILRCVPISNHLYFYWYRQILGQKVEFLVSFYNNEISEKSEIFDDQFSVERPDGSNFTLKIRSTKLEDSAMYFCASSAGQLDGYTFGSGTRLTVV.

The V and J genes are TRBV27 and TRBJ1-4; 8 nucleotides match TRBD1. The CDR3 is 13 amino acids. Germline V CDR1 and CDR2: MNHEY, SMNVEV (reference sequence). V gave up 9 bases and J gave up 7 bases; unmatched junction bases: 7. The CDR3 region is CASRTGSGEKLFF. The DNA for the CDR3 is TGTGCCAGTAGGACAGGGTCTGGTGAAAAACTGTTTTTT.

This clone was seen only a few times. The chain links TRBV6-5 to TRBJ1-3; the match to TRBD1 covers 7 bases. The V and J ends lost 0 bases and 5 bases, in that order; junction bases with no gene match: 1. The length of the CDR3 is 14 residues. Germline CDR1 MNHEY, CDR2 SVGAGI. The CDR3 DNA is TGTGCCAGCAGTTACTCGGGACAGAGAAACACCATATATTTT. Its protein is CASSYSGQRNTIYF.

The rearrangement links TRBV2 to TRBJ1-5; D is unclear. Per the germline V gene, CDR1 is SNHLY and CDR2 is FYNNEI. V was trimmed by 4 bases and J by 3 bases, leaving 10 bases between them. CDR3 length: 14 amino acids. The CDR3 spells CASSGGGNNQPQHF. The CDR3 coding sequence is TGTGCCAGCAGTGGTGGCGGCAACAATCAGCCCCAGCATTTT.

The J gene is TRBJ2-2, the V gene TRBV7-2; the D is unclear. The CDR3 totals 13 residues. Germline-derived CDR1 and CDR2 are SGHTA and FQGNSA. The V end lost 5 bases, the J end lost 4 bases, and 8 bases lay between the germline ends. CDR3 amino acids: CASSPSGTGELFF. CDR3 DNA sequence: TGTGCCAGCAGCCCCTCGGGCACCGGGGAGCTGTTTTTT.

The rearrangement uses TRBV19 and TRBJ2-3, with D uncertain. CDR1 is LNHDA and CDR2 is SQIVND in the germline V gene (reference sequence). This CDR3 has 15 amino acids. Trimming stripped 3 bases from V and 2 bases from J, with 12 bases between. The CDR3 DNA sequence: TGTGCCAGTAGTATGGCTGCTCAGGACACAGATACGCAGTATTTT. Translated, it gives CASSMAAQDTDTQYF.

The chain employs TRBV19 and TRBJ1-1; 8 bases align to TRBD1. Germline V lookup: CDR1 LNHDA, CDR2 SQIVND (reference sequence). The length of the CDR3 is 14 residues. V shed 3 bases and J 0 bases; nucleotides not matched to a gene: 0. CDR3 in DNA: TGTGCCAGTAGTATGACAGGGGTGAACACTGAAGCTTTCTTT. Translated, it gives CASSMTGVNTEAFF.

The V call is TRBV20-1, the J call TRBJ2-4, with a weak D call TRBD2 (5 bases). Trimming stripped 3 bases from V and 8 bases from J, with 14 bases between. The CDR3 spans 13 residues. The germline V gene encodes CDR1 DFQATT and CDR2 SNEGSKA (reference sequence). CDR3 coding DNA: TGCAGTGCTAGTGGCCGGGAAAAGGACATTCAGTACTTC. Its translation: CSASGREKDIQYF.

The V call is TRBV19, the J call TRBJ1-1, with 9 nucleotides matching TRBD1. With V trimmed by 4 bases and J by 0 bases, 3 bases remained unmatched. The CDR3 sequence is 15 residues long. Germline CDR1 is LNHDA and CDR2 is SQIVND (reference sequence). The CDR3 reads CASSTHRGLNTEAFF. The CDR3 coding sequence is TGTGCCAGTAGTACCCACAGGGGGCTGAACACTGAAGCTTTCTTT. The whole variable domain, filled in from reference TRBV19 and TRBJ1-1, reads DGGITQSPKYLFRKEGQNVTLSCEQNLNHDAMYWYRQDPGQGLRLIYYSQIVNDFQKGDIAEGYSVSREKKESFPLTVTSAQKNPTAFYLCASSTHRGLNTEAFFGQGTRLTVV.

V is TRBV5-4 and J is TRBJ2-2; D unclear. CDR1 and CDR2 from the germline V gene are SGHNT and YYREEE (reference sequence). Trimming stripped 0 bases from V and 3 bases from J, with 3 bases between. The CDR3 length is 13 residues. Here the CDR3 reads CASSLGDTGELFF. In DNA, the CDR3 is TGTGCCAGCAGCTTGGGAGACACCGGGGAGCTGTTTTTT.

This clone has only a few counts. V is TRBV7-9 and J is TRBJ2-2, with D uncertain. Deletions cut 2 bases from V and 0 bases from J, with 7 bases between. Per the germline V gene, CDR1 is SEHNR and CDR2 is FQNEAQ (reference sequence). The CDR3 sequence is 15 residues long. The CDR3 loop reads CASSLTVSNTGELFF. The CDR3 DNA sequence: TGTGCCAGCAGCTTAACGGTCTCGAACACCGGGGAGCTGTTTTTT.

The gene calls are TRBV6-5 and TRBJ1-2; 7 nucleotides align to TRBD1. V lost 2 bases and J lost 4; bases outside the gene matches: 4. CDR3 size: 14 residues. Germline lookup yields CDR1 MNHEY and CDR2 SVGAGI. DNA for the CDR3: TGTGCCAGCAGTTACCGGGACAGCAGCTATGGCTACACCTTC. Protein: CASSYRDSSYGYTF.

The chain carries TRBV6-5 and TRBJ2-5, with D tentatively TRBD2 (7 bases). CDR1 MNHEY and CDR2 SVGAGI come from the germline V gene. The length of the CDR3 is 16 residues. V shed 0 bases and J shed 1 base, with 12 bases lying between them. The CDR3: CASSYSGGAGQETQYF. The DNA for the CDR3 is TGTGCCAGCAGTTACTCAGGGGGGGCCGGCCAAGAGACCCAGTACTTC.